This TCR beta chain was identified during a study of cytomegalovirus exposure and HLA in healthy donors. The PCR employed 60 Vbeta primers together with 13 Jbeta primers. Using immunoSEQ multiplex PCR, the repertoire was profiled, and TCRdb retains in-frame clones only, with some absent. The repertoire holds about 120,000 clones, with about 85% as singletons. About this clone itself: Its antigen is currently unknown.

Whole-study results and caveats: Later genetic work tied a missense DCLRE1C variant to beta-chain V and J trimming.

Between the trimmed V and J ends, which lost 1 base and 4 bases, there was a span of 7 bases. CDR3 size: 13 residues. Germline V lookup: CDR1 LGHNA, CDR2 YSLEER. The material sequenced was PBMCs. This chain connects TRBV4-3 to TRBJ2-5; D possibly corresponds to TRBD2 (5 bases). This receptor was taken from a man aged 45-65 years in good health and CMV-seronegative. CDR3 protein: CASSQAGSETQYF. CDR3 DNA: TGCGCCAGCAGCCAAGCGGGGTCAGAGACCCAGTACTTC.